These T cell receptor beta chains were read from a single sample in a study of T cells after posttransplantation cyclophosphamide. TCRdb's table, derived via immunoSEQ multiplex PCR, lists solely in-frame clones and lacks some. This table holds about 66,000 clones, roughly 95% found once. Material: PBMCs. The receptors shown here come from a woman in her thirties in good health and a related stem cell transplant donor. Each CDR3 is given with its conserved first and last residue. The order of the fields is clone size, J gene, CDR3 length, V gene, D gene, CDR3 protein, CDR3 DNA. D genes are given only for firm matches. Clone size is given for some rows only: seen once, a few or many times, or a class if the clone is expanded.

.	TRBJ2-7	14	TRBV19	TRBD1	CASRSDRATYEQYF	TGTGCCAGTAGATCGGACAGGGCTACCTACGAGCAGTACTTC
.	TRBJ2-3	14	TRBV2	.	CASSEAGLQMTQYF	TGTGCCAGCAGTGAAGCGGGACTCCAGATGACGCAGTATTTT
.	TRBJ1-2	14	TRBV7-9	.	CASSPQGGDYGYTF	TGTGCCAGCAGCCCACAAGGAGGAGACTATGGCTACACCTTC
.	TRBJ1-2	13	TRBV6-5	.	CASSTGFNYGYTF	TGTGCCAGCAGTACAGGATTCAACTATGGCTACACCTTC
.	TRBJ1-1	18	TRBV6-1	.	CASSENRAVAGANTEAFF	TGTGCCAGCAGTGAAAACAGGGCGGTCGCGGGGGCGAACACTGAAGCTTTCTTT
.	TRBJ2-3	15	TRBV6-6	.	CASSYSLGSTDTQYF	TGTGCCAGCAGTTACTCGTTGGGTAGCACAGATACGCAGTATTTT
.	TRBJ1-5	14	TRBV27	.	CASSRTGFDQPQHF	TGTGCCAGCAGTCGGACGGGGTTTGATCAGCCCCAGCATTTT
.	TRBJ2-1	14	TRBV2	TRBD2	CARELAGGYNEQFF	TGTGCCCGGGAACTAGCGGGGGGCTACAATGAGCAGTTCTTC
once	TRBJ2-1	14	TRBV6-6	.	CASGSIVTYNEQFF	TGTGCCAGCGGGTCCATTGTCACCTACAATGAGCAGTTCTTC
.	TRBJ1-4	16	TRBV7-2	.	CASSRTWGAIGEKLFF	TGTGCCAGCAGCCGGACATGGGGGGCGATCGGAGAAAAACTGTTTTTT
.	TRBJ1-2	14	TRBV5-1	.	CASSFSGPNYGYTF	TGCGCCAGCAGCTTTAGTGGACCTAACTATGGCTACACCTTC
.	TRBJ1-1	15	TRBV28	.	CASRMWTARNTEAFF	TGTGCCAGCAGGATGTGGACGGCACGAAACACTGAAGCTTTCTTT
.	TRBJ2-7	17	TRBV11-2	.	CASSSLAGSLFRYEQYF	TGTGCCAGCAGCTCCCTAGCCGGGTCACTTTTTCGCTACGAGCAGTACTTC
once	TRBJ1-2	17	TRBV7-8	TRBD1	CASSSGRVRQGAYGYTF	TGTGCCAGCAGTTCAGGGAGGGTGCGACAGGGAGCCTATGGCTACACCTTC
.	TRBJ1-1	13	TRBV6-4	.	CASSVTANTEAFF	TGTGCCAGCAGTGTGACAGCGAACACTGAAGCTTTCTTT
.	TRBJ1-2	16	TRBV19	.	CASSIVGGLANYGYTF	TGTGCCAGTAGTATCGTGGGAGGGCTGGCTAACTATGGCTACACCTTC